This T cell receptor (beta chain) appears in the sequencing data of a study of cytomegalovirus exposure and HLA in healthy donors. The study's findings and limits: Presence/absence analyses took donor sequencing depth as roughly uniform.

Details on this clone: What it binds is unknown.

13 Jbeta primers and 60 Vbeta primers were used for the PCR. Profiled with immunoSEQ multiplex PCR; TCRdb holds only in-frame clones, not every one. The data contain about 170,000 clones, roughly 76% of them singletons. The receptor was isolated from a woman aged 18-30 years in good health and CMV-seropositive. Source material: PBMCs.

CDR3 nucleotide sequence: TGTGCCAGCAGCGTAGGACAGTTACCCTACGAGCAGTACTTC. This encodes CASSVGQLPYEQYF. The V and J genes are TRBV9 and TRBJ2-7; TRBD1 is a possible D gene (5 bases). The CDR3 runs 14 residues. V was pared by 0 bases and J by 2 bases, with 9 bases between. CDR1 and CDR2 (germline): SGDLS, YYNGEE.